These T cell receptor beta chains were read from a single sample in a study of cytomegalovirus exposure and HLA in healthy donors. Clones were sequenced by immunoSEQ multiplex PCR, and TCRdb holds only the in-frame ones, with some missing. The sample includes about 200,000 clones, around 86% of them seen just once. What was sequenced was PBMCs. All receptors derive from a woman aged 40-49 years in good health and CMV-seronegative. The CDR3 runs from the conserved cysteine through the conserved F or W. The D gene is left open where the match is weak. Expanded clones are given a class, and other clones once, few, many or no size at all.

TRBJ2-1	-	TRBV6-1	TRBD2	CASQAGGAHNEQFF	TGTGCCAGTCAGGCGGGAGGAGCGCACAATGAGCAGTTCTTC
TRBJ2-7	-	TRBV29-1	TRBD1	CSVGQGDYEQYF	TGCAGCGTTGGACAGGGGGATTACGAGCAGTACTTC
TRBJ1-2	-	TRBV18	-	CASSPSRSGRLTNYGYTF	TGTGCCAGCTCTCCTTCACGTTCCGGGAGACTAACTAACTATGGCTACACCTTC
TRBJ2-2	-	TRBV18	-	CASSPKQARNTGELFF	TGTGCCAGCTCACCAAAACAGGCACGAAACACCGGGGAGCTGTTTTTT
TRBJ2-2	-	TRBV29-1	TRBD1	CSVDRGTGELFF	TGCAGCGTCGACAGGGGGACGGGGGAGCTGTTTTTT
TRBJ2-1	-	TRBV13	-	CASSLGGRGSSYNEQFF	TGTGCCAGCAGCTTAGGGGGTCGAGGGAGCTCCTACAATGAGCAGTTCTTC
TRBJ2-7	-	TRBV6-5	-	CASSSSPVREQYF	TGTGCCAGCAGTTCATCACCAGTCCGCGAGCAGTACTTC
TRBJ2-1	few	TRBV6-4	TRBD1	CASSLFVGQGFNEQFF	TGTGCCAGCAGTCTATTTGTGGGACAGGGATTCAATGAGCAGTTCTTC
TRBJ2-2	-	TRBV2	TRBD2	CASTGGPTGELFF	TGTGCCAGCACGGGAGGGCCCACCGGGGAGCTGTTTTTT
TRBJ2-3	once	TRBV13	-	CASSLRGGSTDTQYF	TGTGCCAGCAGCTTAAGAGGGGGAAGCACAGATACGCAGTATTTT
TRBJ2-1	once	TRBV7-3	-	CASSFGVLSLGEQFF	TGTGCCAGCAGCTTTGGTGTCTTGAGTCTCGGTGAGCAGTTCTTC
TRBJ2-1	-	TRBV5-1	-	CASSSDGRSRDEQFF	TGCGCCAGCAGCTCCGATGGGCGAAGCCGAGATGAGCAGTTCTTC
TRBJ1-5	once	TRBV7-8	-	CASSQGMSSGIGIQPQHF	TGTGCCAGCAGCCAGGGGATGTCGTCAGGGATCGGCATTCAGCCCCAGCATTTT
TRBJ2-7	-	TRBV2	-	CASSRRERGEQYF	TGTGCCAGCAGCAGGAGGGAGAGGGGCGAGCAGTACTTC
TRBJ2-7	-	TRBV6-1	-	CASSGLSYEQYF	TGTGCCAGCAGTGGGCTGTCCTACGAGCAGTACTTC
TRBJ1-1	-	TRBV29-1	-	CSTGRNTEAFF	TGCAGCACGGGGAGGAACACTGAAGCTTTCTTT
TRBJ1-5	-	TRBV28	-	CASRRTLEPQHF	TGTGCCAGCAGGCGTACGTTGGAGCCCCAGCATTTT
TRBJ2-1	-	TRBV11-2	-	CASSLALAGSYNEQFF	TGTGCCAGCAGCTTAGCCCTAGCTGGGTCCTACAATGAGCAGTTCTTC
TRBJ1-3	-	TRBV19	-	CASSIFFGNTIYF	TGTGCCAGTAGTATATTCTTTGGAAACACCATATATTTT
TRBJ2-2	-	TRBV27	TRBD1	CASSSYRGTAGELFF	TGTGCCAGCAGTTCCTACAGGGGGACGGCCGGGGAGCTGTTTTTT
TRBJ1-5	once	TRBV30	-	CAWSTHSNQPQHF	TGTGCCTGGAGTACTCATAGCAATCAGCCCCAGCATTTT
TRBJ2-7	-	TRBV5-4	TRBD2	CASSLFSGSSYEQYF	TGTGCCAGCAGCTTGTTTAGCGGGAGCTCCTACGAGCAGTACTTC
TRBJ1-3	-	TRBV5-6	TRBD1	CASSPSDRDGNTIYF	TGTGCCAGCAGTCCCTCAGACAGGGATGGAAACACCATATATTTT
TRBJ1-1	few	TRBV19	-	CASSIGASGDTEAFF	TGTGCCAGTAGTATAGGGGCGTCAGGGGACACTGAAGCTTTCTTT
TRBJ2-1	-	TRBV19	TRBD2	CASNPLSRASGSSTYNEQFF	TGTGCCAGTAACCCACTCAGCCGGGCTAGCGGGAGTAGTACCTACAATGAGCAGTTCTTC
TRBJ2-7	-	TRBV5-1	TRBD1	CASSFSGQGSEQYF	TGCGCCAGCAGCTTCTCGGGACAGGGGTCCGAGCAGTACTTC
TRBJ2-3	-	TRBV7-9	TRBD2	CSSSLSVGAGVYADTQYF	TGTTCCAGCAGCTTATCGGTGGGAGCGGGAGTTTATGCAGATACGCAGTATTTT
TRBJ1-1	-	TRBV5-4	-	CASSSGGTGDTEAFF	TGTGCCAGCAGCTCGGGGGGGACGGGGGATACTGAAGCTTTCTTT
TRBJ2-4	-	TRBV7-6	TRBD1	CASSPGTGYSIQYF	TGTGCCAGCAGCCCGGGGACAGGGTATAGCATTCAGTACTTC
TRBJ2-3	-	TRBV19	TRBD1	CASSIGDRVADTQYF	TGTGCCAGTAGTATCGGGGACAGGGTGGCAGATACGCAGTATTTT
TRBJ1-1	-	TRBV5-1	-	CASSLAGSWGGATEAFF	TGCGCCAGCAGCTTGGCTGGGTCCTGGGGGGGTGCCACTGAAGCTTTCTTT
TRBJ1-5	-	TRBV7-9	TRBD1	CASSLGQGPDSNQPQHF	TGTGCCAGCAGCTTAGGACAGGGGCCGGATAGCAATCAGCCCCAGCATTTT
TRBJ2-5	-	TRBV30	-	CAWSVLWGEETQYF	TGTGCCTGGAGTGTACTCTGGGGGGAGGAGACCCAGTACTTC
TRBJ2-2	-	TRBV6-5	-	CASSYSGGVGELFF	TGTGCCAGCAGTTACTCCGGGGGAGTAGGGGAGCTGTTTTTT
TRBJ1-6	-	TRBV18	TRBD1	CASSPGDRSNSPLHF	TGTGCCAGCTCACCAGGGGACAGAAGTAATTCACCCCTCCACTTT
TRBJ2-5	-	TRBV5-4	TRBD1	CASSLGQAETQYF	TGTGCCAGCAGCCTAGGACAGGCGGAGACCCAGTACTTC
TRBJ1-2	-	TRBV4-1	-	CASSRLYGNSGYTF	TGCGCCAGCAGCAGATTGTACGGTAATTCTGGCTACACCTTC
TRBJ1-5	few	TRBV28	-	CASSFRRGTQPQHF	TGTGCCAGCAGTTTTCGGCGGGGCACTCAGCCCCAGCATTTT
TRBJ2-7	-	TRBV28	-	CASSSSRTAGEQYF	TGTGCCAGCAGTTCCTCTCGGACTGCCGGCGAGCAGTACTTC
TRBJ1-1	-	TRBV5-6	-	CASKTGVGNREAFF	TGTGCCAGCAAAACAGGTGTAGGAAACCGTGAAGCTTTCTTT
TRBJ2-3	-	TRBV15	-	CATSRGGTDTQYF	TGTGCCACCAGCCGCGGGGGCACAGATACGCAGTATTTT
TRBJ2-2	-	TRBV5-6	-	CANSLRGFGELFF	TGTGCCAACAGCTTGAGGGGGTTCGGGGAGCTGTTTTTT
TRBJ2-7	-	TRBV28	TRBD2	CASSLPGRGLAIYEQYF	TGTGCCAGCAGTTTACCCGGCCGTGGACTAGCGATCTACGAGCAGTACTTC